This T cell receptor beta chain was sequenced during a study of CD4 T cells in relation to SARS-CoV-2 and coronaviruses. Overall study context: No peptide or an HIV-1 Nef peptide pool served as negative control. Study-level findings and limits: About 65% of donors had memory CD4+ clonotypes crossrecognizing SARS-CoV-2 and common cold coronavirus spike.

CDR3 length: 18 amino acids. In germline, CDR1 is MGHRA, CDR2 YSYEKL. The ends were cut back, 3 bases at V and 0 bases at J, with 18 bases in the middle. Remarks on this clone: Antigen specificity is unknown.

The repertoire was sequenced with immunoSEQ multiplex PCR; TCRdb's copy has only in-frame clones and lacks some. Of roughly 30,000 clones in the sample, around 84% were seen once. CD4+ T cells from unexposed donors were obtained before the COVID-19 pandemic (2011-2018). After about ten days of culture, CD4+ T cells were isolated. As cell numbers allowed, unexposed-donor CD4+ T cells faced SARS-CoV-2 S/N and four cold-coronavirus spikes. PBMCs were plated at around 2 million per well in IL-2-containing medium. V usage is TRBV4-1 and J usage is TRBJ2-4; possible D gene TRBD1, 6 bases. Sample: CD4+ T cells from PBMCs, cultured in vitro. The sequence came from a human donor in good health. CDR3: CASSQGIPRGGAKNIQYF. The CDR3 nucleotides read TGCGCCAGCAGCCAGGGCATTCCCCGAGGGGGAGCCAAAAACATTCAGTACTTC.